These T cell receptor beta chains were read from a single sample in a study of Graves' ophthalmopathy and Graves' hyperthyroidism. A single record per CDR3 protein comes from TCRdb applying MiXCR to the multiplex PCR reads. Seen here are around 340,000 distinct CDR3 sequences, around a sixth observed once, and the top ten hold over 9%. The material sequenced was peripheral blood. These TCRs come from an adult man with Graves' ophthalmopathy. The CDR3 runs from the conserved cysteine through the conserved F or W. D genes are given only for firm matches.

TRBJ2-7 TRBV5-1 TRBD1 CASSLAGTANEQYF
TRBJ1-5 TRBV6-1 . CASKRGLGQPQHF
TRBJ2-7 TRBV4-1 TRBD1 CASSQTTQGSYEQYF
TRBJ2-5 TRBV11-2 . CASSGYRGAGETQYF
TRBJ1-3 TRBV5-1 . CVSSSPRGSGNTIYF
TRBJ1-2 TRBV20-1 TRBD1 CSARDRGRGSNYGYTF
TRBJ1-2 TRBV12-3/TRBV12-4 . CASTYGPYGYTF
TRBJ2-5 TRBV30 TRBD1 CAWDTDRGARGTQYF
TRBJ1-2 TRBV6-1 . CASSESTSGGYTF
TRBJ2-5 TRBV20-1 . CSARGTAETQYF
TRBJ2-7 TRBV20-1 . CSASLGTFSYEQYF
TRBJ2-5 TRBV6-2/TRBV6-3 . CASSNRWGRAQETQYF
TRBJ1-1 TRBV2 . CASGPGRRNTEAFF
TRBJ2-7 TRBV11-2 . CASSLGREYSYEQYF
TRBJ2-7 TRBV4-1 TRBD2 CASSGSGRGYEQYF
TRBJ1-1 TRBV11-2 . CASSPRVGLNTEAFF
TRBJ2-7 TRBV28 TRBD2 CASSLGGAGTSYEQYF
TRBJ2-7 TRBV20-1 . CSPWQGYEQYF
TRBJ2-5 TRBV2 . CASSERRGQETQYF
TRBJ1-3 TRBV2 . CASSEWSSGNTIYF
TRBJ1-6 TRBV7-2 . CASSLPVGGISPLHF
TRBJ2-6 TRBV5-1 TRBD1 CASSTGTGVVGANVLTF
TRBJ1-2 TRBV28 TRBD1 CASSSSDRVDYGYTF
TRBJ2-5 TRBV6-2/TRBV6-3 . CASSHLEQETQYF